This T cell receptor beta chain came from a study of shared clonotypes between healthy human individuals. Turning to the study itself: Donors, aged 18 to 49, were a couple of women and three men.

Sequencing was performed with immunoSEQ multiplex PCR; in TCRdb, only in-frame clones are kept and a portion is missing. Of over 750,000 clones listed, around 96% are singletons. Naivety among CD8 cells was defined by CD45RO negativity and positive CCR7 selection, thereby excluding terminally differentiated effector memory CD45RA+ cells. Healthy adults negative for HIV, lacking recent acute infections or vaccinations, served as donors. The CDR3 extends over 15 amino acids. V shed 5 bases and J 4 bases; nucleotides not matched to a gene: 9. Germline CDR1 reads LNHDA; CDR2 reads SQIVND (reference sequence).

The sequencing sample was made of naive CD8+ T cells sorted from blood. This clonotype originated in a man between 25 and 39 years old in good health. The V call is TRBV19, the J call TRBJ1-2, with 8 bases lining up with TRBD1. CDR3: CASSSSTGALYGYTF. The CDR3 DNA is TGTGCCAGTAGTTCCTCGACAGGGGCGCTCTATGGCTACACCTTC. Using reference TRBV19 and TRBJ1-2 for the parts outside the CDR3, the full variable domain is DGGITQSPKYLFRKEGQNVTLSCEQNLNHDAMYWYRQDPGQGLRLIYYSQIVNDFQKGDIAEGYSVSREKKESFPLTVTSAQKNPTAFYLCASSSSTGALYGYTFGSGTRLTVV.